Sequencing of this TCR beta chain was carried out in a study of response to subunit inactivated influenza vaccine. Regarding the study as a whole: It was suggested by the authors that few new T cells are recruited by each seasonal influenza vaccination.

This clonotype was detected a few times. Its specificity is not known. V trimming: 5 bases; J trimming: 0 bases; junction bases outside the gene matches: 9. The CDR3 runs 19 residues. The germline V gene has CDR1 LGHDT and CDR2 YNNKEL (reference sequence). TCRdb fed the RT-PCR reads into MiXCR, producing one record per CDR3 protein. Of about 160,000 distinct CDR3 sequences in the sample, roughly 10% were seen once. The rearrangement uses TRBV3-1 and TRBJ2-2; 13 positions match TRBD2. This clonotype was obtained from a man aged 45 to 75 who received an inactivated influenza vaccine. Sequencing used CD8+ T cells sorted from PBMCs, obtained roughly 24 months after vaccination. The CDR3 loop reads CASSRTGLAGNANTGELFF. The CDR3 DNA sequence: TGTGCCAGCAGCAGAACGGGACTAGCGGGGAACGCGAACACCGGGGAGCTGTTTTTT. Using reference TRBV3-1 and TRBJ2-2 for the parts outside the CDR3, the full variable domain is DTAVSQTPKYLVTQMGNDKSIKCEQNLGHDTMYWYKQDSKKFLKIMFSYNNKELIINETVPNRFSPKSPDKAHLNLHINSLELGDSAVYFCASSRTGLAGNANTGELFFGEGSRLTVL.